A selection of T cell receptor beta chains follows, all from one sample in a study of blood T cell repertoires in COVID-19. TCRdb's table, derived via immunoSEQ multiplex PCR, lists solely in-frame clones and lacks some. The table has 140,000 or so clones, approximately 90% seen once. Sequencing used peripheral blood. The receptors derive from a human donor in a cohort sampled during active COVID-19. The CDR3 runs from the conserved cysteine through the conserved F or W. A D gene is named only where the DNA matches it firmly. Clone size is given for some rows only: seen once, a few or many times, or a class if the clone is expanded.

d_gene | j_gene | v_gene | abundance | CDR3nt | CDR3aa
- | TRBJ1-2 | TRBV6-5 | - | TGTGCCAGCACCAAAACGGAGGGTAACTATGGCTACACCTTC | CASTKTEGNYGYTF
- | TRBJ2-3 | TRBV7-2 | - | TGTGCCAGCAGCTGGCGAGCGAGCACAGATACGCAGTATTTT | CASSWRASTDTQYF
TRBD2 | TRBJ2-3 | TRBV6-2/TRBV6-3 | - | TGTGCCAGCAGTTACCAGAGCGGGGGGGGTGCAGATACGCAGTATTTT | CASSYQSGGGADTQYF
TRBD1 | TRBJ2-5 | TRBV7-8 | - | TGTGCCAGCAGGTCACCCCTGACAGGGGCTGAGGAGACCCAGTACTTC | CASRSPLTGAEETQYF
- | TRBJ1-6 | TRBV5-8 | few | TGTGCCAGCAGCACGGACACTTTCTATAATTCACCCCTCCACTTT | CASSTDTFYNSPLHF
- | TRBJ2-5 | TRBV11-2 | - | TGTGCCAGCAGCTTAGCCGGCCCCACGGGGACCCAGTACTTC | CASSLAGPTGTQYF
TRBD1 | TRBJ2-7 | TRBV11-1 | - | TGTGCCAGCAGTTCCCAGGGGGCGCGGTACGAGCAGTACTTC | CASSSQGARYEQYF
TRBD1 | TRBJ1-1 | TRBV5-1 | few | TGCGCCAGCAGTCGACAGGGGGACACTGAAGCTTTCTTT | CASSRQGDTEAFF
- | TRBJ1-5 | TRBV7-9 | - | TGTGCCAGCAGCCCCGGGACAACCCTTCAGCCCCAGCATTTT | CASSPGTTLQPQHF
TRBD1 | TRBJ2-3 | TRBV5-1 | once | TGCGCCAGCAGCCCGGGACAGGGGACAGATACGCAGTATTTT | CASSPGQGTDTQYF
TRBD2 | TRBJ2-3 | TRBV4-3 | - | TGCGCCAGCAGCCAAGATCGGGGACTAATGCGTACGCAGTATTTT | CASSQDRGLMRTQYF
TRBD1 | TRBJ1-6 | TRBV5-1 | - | TGCGCCAGCAGCTTGAACCCCAGACAGGGGGCTGGCTACTCACCCCTCCACTTT | CASSLNPRQGAGYSPLHF
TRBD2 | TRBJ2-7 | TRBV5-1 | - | TGCGCCAGCAGTATAGCGGGCCTCGAGCAGTACTTC | CASSIAGLEQYF
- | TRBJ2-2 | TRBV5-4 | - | TGTGCCAGCAGCTTGGGGGCCAGGGGGGACACCGGGGAGCTGTTTTTT | CASSLGARGDTGELFF
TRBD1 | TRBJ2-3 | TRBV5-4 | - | TGTGCCAGCAGCTTGGGCGCCGGGGACAGGGGGGATACGCAGTATTTT | CASSLGAGDRGDTQYF
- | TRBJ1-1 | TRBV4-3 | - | TGCGCCAGCAGCCAAGGGGCCCAACGGTTGAACACTGAAGCTTTCTTT | CASSQGAQRLNTEAFF
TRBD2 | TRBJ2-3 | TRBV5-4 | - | TGTGCCAGCAGCCTGACTAGCGGGGTCACAGATACGCAGTATTTT | CASSLTSGVTDTQYF
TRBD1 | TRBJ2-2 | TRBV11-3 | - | TGTGCCAGCAGCTTTTCCGGACAGGGGGGCGGGGAGCTGTTTTTT | CASSFSGQGGGELFF
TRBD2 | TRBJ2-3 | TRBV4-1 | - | TGCGCCAGCAGCCAAGTAACTAGCGGGGGGGCCACAGATACGCAGTATTTT | CASSQVTSGGATDTQYF
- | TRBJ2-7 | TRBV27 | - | TGTGCCAGCAGTCCAGGGGTATTCAACGAGCAGTACTTC | CASSPGVFNEQYF
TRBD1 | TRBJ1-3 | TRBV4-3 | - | TGCGCCAGCAGCCCGGACAGGGGGAGAGGAAACACCATATATTTT | CASSPDRGRGNTIYF
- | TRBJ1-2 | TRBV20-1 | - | TGCAGTGCTAGTAACCCGAGAGAGGGGGGGCATGGCTACACCTTC | CSASNPREGGHGYTF
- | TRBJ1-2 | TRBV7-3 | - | TGTGCCAGCAGCTCAAATAGGACAGCTCAACACTATGGCTACACCTTC | CASSSNRTAQHYGYTF
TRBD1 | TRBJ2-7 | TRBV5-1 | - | TGCGCCAGCAGCCACGGGACAGGGTATGTCTCCTACGAGCAGTACTTC | CASSHGTGYVSYEQYF
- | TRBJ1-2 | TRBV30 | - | TGTGCCTGGAGCAGACTGACAGGCCGGGGGGGTGGCTACACCTTC | CAWSRLTGRGGGYTF
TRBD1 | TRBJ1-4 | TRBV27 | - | TGTGCCAGCAGTTTTAACCGGGACAGCAATGAAAAACTGTTTTTT | CASSFNRDSNEKLFF
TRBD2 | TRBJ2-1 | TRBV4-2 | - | TGTGCCAGCAGCCAACTAATGGCGGGGGGGGACAATGAGCAGTTCTTC | CASSQLMAGGDNEQFF
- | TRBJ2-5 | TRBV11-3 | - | TGTGCCAGCAGCTTAGATCTGGGGGCGACCCAGTACTTC | CASSLDLGATQYF
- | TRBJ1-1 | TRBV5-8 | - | TGTGCCAGCAGCTTGGCCCGGGGTAACACTGAAGCTTTCTTT | CASSLARGNTEAFF
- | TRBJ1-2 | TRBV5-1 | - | TGCGCCAGCAGCCCCTCAGGCGCAGCCTATGGCTACACCTTC | CASSPSGAAYGYTF
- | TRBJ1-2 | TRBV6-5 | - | TGTGCCAGCAGTTACTCGGGAGGGAGAGCTAACTATGGCTACACCTTC | CASSYSGGRANYGYTF
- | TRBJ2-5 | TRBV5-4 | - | TGTGCCAGCAGTCTGGCCGGGGGCCAAGAGACCCAGTACTTC | CASSLAGGQETQYF
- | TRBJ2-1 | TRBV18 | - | TGTGCCAGCTCCCCTCCACCATACGGGGGCTCCTACAATGAGCAGTTCTTC | CASSPPPYGGSYNEQFF
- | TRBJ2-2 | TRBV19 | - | TGTGCCAGTAGTATTCTCGCTCACGGGGCCGGGGAGCTGTTTTTT | CASSILAHGAGELFF
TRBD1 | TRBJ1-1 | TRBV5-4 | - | TGTGCCAGCAGCACAGGGGGCTGGACTGAAGCTTTCTTT | CASSTGGWTEAFF
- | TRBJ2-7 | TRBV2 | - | TGTGCCAGCAGAGATGCAGGCCGGTCGTCGGTCTTC | CASRDAGRSSVF
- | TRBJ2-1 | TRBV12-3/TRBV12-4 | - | TGTGCCAGCAGTCCGAGGGATGAGCAGTTCTTC | CASSPRDEQFF
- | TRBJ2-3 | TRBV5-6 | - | TGTGCCAGCAGTTCCTCCGGGAAGCAGTATTTT | CASSSSGKQYF
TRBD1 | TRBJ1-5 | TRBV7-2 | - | TGTGCCAGCAGCTCTCGGACAGGGAATCAGCCCCAGCATTTT | CASSSRTGNQPQHF
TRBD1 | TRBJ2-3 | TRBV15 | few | TGTGCCACCAGCCATGACAGGGTGGGCACAGATACGCAGTATTTT | CATSHDRVGTDTQYF
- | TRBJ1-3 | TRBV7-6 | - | TGTGCCAGCAGCTCCCCCATTGGGGGGGCAGACACCATATATTTT | CASSSPIGGADTIYF
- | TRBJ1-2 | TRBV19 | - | TGTGCCAGTAGTATCACCCGGGGGTATAACTATGGCTACACCTTC | CASSITRGYNYGYTF
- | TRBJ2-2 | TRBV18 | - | TGTGCCAGCTCACCTCGGGACAACCCCGTGGTGGGGGAGCTGTTTTTT | CASSPRDNPVVGELFF
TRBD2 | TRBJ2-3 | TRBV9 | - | TGTGCCAGCAGCGTAGACCCCGGGACTAGCGGGGAGGTAGGCACAGATACGCAGTATTTT | CASSVDPGTSGEVGTDTQYF